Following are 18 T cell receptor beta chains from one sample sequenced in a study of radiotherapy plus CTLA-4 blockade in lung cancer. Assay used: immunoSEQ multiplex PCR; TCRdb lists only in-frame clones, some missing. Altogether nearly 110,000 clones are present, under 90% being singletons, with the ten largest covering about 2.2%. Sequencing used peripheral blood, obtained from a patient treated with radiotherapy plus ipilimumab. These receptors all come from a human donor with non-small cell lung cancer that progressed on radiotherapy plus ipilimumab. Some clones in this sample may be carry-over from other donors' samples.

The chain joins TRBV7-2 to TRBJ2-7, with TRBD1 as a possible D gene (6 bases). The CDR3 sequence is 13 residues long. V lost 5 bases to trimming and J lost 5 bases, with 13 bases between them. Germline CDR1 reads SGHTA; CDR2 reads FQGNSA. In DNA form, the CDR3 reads TGTGCCAGCAGCCAAAGAGGGACAAACGAGCAGTACTTC. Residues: CASSQRGTNEQYF.

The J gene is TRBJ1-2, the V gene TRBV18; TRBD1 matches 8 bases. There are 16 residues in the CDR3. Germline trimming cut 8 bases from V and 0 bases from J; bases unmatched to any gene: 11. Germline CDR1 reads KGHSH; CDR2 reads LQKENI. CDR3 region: CASRATGTGTNYGYTF. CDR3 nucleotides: TGTGCCAGCCGAGCTACCGGGACAGGAACTAACTATGGCTACACCTTC.

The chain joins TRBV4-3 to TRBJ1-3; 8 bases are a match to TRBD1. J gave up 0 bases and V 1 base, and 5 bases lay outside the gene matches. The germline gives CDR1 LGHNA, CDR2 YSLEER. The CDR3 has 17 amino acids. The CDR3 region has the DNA TGCGCCAGCAGCCAAGCGCTGGGGACAGGCTCTGGAAACACCATATATTTT. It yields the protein CASSQALGTGSGNTIYF.

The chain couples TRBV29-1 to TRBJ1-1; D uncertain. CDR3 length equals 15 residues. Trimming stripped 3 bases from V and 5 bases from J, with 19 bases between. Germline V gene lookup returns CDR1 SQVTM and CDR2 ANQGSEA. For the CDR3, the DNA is TGCAGCGTTGATTCCGGGTGGGGAATGAGGACTGAAGCTTTCTTT. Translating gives CSVDSGWGMRTEAFF.

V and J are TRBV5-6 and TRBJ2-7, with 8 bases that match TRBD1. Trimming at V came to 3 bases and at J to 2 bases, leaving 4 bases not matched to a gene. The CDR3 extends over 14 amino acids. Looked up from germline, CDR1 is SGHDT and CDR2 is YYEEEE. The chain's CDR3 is CASSWGDRTYEQYF. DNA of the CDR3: TGTGCCAGCAGCTGGGGGGACAGGACCTACGAGCAGTACTTC.

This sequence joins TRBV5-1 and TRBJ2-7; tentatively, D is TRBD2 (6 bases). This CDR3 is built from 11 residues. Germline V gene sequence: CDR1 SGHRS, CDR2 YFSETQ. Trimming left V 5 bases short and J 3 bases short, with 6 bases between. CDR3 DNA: TGCGCCAGCAGGGGGGGCTACGAGCAGTACTTC. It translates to CASRGGYEQYF.

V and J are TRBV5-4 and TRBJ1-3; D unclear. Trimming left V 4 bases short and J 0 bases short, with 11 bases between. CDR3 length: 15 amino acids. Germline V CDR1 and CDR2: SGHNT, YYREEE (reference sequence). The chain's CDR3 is CASSVPGFSGNTIYF. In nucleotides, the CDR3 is TGTGCCAGCAGCGTTCCGGGCTTCTCTGGAAACACCATATATTTT.

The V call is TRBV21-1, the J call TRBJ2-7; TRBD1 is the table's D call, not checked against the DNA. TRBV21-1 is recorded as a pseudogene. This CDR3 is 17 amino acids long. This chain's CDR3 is CASPGPGTGTQFYEQYF. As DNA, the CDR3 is TGTGCCAGTCCCGGCCCTGGCACCGGGACACAATTCTACGAGCAGTACTTC.

The CDR3: CSVGRDSTQYF. DNA of the CDR3: TGCAGCGTCGGAAGGGACTCTACGCAGTATTTT. The chain carries TRBV29-1 and TRBJ2-3, with D tentatively TRBD2 (6 bases). Trimming left V 6 bases short and J 8 bases short, with 12 bases between. CDR3 length: 11 residues. Germline V CDR1 and CDR2: SQVTM, ANQGSEA.

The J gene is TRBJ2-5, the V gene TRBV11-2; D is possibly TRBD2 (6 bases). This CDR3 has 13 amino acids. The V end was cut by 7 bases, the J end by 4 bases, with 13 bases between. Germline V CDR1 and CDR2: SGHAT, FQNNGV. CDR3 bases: TGTGCCAGCACTGGAGGGGCTTTAGAGACCCAGTACTTC. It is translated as CASTGGALETQYF.

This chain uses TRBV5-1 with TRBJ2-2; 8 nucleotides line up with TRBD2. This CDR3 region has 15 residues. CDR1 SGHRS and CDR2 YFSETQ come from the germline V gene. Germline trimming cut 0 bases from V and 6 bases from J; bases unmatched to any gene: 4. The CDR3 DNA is TGCGCCAGCAGCTTGGATTTGCGGGGGGCCGGGGAGCTGTTTTTT. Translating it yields CASSLDLRGAGELFF.

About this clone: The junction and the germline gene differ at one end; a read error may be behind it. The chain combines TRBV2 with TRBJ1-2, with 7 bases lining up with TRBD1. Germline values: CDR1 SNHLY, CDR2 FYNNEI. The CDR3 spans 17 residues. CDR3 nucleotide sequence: TGTGCCAGCTCCCTGGCGGGCAGGGGGACGGCTAACTATGGCTGCACCTTC. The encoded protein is CASSLAGRGTANYGCTF.

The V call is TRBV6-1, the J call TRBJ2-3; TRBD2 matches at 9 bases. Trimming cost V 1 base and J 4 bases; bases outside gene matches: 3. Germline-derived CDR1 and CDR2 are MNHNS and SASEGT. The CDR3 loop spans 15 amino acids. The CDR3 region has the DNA TGTGCCAGCAGTGAAGACGGCGGGGGGGCAGATACGCAGTATTTT. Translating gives CASSEDGGGADTQYF.

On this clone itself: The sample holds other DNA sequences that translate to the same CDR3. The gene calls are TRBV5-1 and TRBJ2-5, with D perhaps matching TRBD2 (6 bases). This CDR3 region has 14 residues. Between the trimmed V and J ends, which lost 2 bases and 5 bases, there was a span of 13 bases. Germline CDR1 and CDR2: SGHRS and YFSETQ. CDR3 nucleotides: TGCGCCAGCAGCTTTCAGGGTGCGGGGGAGACCCAGTACTTC. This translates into CASSFQGAGETQYF.

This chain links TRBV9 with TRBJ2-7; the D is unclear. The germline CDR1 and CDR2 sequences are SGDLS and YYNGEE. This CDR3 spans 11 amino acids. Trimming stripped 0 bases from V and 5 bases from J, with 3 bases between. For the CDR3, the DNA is TGTGCCAGCAGCGTAGATGACGAGCAGTACTTC. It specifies CASSVDDEQYF.

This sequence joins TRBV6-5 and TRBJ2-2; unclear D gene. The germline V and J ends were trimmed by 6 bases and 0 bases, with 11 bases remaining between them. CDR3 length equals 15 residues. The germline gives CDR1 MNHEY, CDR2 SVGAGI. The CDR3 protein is CASSGPISNTGELFF. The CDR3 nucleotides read TGTGCCAGCAGCGGACCGATTTCGAACACCGGGGAGCTGTTTTTT.

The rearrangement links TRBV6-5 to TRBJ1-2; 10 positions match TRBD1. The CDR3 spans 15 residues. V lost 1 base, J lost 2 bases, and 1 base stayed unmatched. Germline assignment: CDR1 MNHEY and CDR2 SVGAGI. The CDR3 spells CASSYWDRGNYGYTF. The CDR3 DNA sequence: TGTGCCAGCAGTTACTGGGACAGGGGAAACTATGGCTACACCTTC.

CDR3 nucleotides: TGTGCCAGCCGGCGGGGGGGCACAGATACGCAGTATTTT. Encoded protein: CASRRGGTDTQYF. This chain joins TRBV27 and TRBJ2-3, with 8 positions matching TRBD2. This CDR3 contains 13 residues. V trimming: 8 bases; J trimming: 1 base; junction bases outside the gene matches: 2. Germline assignment: CDR1 MNHEY and CDR2 SMNVEV (reference sequence).